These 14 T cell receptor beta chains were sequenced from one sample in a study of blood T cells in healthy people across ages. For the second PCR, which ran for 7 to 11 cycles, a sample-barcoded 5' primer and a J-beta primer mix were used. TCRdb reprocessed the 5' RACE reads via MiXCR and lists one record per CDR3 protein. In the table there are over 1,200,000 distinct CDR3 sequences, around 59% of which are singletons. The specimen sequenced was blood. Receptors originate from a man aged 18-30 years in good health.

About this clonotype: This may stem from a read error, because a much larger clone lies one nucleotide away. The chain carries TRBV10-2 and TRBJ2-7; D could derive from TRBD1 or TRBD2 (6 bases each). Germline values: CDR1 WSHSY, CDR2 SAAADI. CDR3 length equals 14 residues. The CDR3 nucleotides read TGCGCCAGCGGTGAGGGGGGTTCCCCTAACGAGCAGTACTTC. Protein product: CASGEGGSPNEQYF.

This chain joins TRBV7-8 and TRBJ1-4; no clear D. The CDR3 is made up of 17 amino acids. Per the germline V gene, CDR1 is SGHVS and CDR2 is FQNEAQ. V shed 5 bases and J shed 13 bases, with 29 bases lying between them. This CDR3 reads CASSPVWGGDIMNVLFF. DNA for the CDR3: TGTGCCAGCAGCCCAGTGTGGGGAGGTGATATAATGAATGTACTGTTTTTT.

CDR3 sequence reads: CASSLSGDRARDTQYF. The CDR3 DNA sequence: TGTGCCAGCAGCCTGTCGGGGGACAGGGCACGGGATACGCAGTATTTT. The V and J genes are TRBV7-2 and TRBJ2-3; 9 nucleotides align to TRBD1. CDR1 and CDR2 (germline): SGHTA, FQGNSA. Unmatched junction bases numbered 12, after V lost 5 bases and J lost 6 bases. The CDR3 extends over 16 amino acids. Full variable domain (outside the CDR3, taken from reference TRBV7-2 and TRBJ2-3): GAGVSQSPSNKVTEKGKDVELRCDPISGHTALYWYRQSLGQGLEFLIYFQGNSAPDKSGLPSDRFSAERTGGSVSTLTIQRTQQEDSAVYLCASSLSGDRARDTQYFGPGTRLTVL.

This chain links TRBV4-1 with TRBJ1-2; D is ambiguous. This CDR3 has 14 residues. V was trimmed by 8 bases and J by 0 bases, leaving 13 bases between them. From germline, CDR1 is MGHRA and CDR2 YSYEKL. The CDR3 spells CASRAVGSNYGYTF. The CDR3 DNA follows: TGCGCCAGCCGAGCCGTCGGGTCTAACTATGGCTACACCTTC.

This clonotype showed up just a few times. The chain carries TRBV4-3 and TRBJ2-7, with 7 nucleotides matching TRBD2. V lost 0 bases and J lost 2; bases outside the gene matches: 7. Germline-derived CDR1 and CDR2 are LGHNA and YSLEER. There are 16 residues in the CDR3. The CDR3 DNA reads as TGCGCCAGCAGCCAAGATCATTTGGGGACTACCTACGAGCAGTACTTC. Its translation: CASSQDHLGTTYEQYF.

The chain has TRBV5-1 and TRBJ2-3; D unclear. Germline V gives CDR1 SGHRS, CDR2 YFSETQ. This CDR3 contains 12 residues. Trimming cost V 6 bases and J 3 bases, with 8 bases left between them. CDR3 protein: CASTPPTDTQYF. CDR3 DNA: TGCGCCAGCACTCCCCCAACAGATACGCAGTATTTT.

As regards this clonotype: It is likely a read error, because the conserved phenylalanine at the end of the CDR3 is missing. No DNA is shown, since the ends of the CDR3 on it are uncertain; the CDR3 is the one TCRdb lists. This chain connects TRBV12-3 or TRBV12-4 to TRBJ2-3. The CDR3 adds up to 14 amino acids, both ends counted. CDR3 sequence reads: CASSPAANTDTQYS.

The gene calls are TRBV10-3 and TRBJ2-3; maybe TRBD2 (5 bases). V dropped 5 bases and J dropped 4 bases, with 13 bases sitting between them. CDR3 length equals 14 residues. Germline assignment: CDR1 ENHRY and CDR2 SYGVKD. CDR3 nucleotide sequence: TGTGCCATCAGTTCAAACAGCGGCGCAGATACGCAGTATTTT. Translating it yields CAISSNSGADTQYF.

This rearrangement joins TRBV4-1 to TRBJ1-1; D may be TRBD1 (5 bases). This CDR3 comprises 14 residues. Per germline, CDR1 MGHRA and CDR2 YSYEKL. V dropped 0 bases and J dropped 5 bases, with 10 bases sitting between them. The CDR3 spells CASSQEGGSTEAFF. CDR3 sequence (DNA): TGCGCCAGCAGCCAAGAGGGGGGGTCGACTGAAGCTTTCTTT.

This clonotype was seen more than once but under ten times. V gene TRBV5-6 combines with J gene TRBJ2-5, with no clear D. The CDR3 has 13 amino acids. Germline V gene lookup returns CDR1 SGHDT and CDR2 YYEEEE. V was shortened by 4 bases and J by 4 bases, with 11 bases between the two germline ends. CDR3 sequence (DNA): TGTGCCAGCAGCGGACCGATTGGAGAGACCCAGTACTTC. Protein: CASSGPIGETQYF.

This CDR3 reads CAISLQQGTGTTQYF. The CDR3, as DNA: TGTGCCATCAGCTTACAACAGGGCACTGGGACCACGCAGTATTTT. The J gene is TRBJ2-3, the V gene TRBV10-3, with TRBD1 as a possible D gene (6 bases). CDR1 ENHRY and CDR2 SYGVKD come from the germline V gene. The V end was cut by 6 bases, the J end by 9 bases, with 22 bases between. The CDR3 extends over 15 amino acids.

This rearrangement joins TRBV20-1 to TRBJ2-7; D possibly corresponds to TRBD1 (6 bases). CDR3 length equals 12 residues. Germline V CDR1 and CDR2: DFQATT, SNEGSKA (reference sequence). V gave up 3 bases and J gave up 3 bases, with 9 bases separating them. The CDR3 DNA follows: TGCAGTGCTAGCGGACAGCGCTACGAGCAGTACTTC. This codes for CSASGQRYEQYF.

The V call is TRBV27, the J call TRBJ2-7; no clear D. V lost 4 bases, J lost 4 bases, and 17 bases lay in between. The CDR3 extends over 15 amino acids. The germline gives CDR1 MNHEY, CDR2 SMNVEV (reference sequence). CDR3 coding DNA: TGTGCCAGCAGTTCCTCTCGGGTAGGGTGGTACGAGCAGTACTTC. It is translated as CASSSSRVGWYEQYF.

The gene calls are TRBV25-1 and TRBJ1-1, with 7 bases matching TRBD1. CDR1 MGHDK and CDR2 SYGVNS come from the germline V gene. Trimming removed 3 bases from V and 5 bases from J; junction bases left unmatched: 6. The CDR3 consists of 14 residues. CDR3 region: CASSDSSGGTEAFF. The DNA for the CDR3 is TGTGCCAGCAGTGACTCTTCAGGGGGAACTGAAGCTTTCTTT.